The clone carrying this TCR beta chain was recorded only once. Its target is not known. The data were taken from a study of cytomegalovirus exposure and HLA in healthy donors. The overall study: A subsequent analysis reported that the 120 or so validation repertoires were produced on the same platform that had also been used for the roughly 700 first-cohort repertoires. Findings and limits, study-wide: Investigators reported 164 TCR beta chains as tied to cytomegalovirus. The classifier, whose performance was assessed in both the original and validation cohorts, reportedly diagnosed cytomegalovirus status with high specificity and sensitivity.

This CDR3 is 19 amino acids long. The V and J ends lost 4 bases and 0 bases, in that order; junction bases with no gene match: 12. From germline, CDR1 is ENHRY and CDR2 SYGVKD. The donors were members of the validation cohort comprising about 130 subjects, separate from the approximately 710-subject first cohort. The table came from immunoSEQ multiplex PCR; TCRdb's copy has only in-frame clones and leaves some out. The table includes approximately 120,000 clones, roughly 94% detected once. Sequencing was performed on PBMCs. The chain employs TRBV10-3 and TRBJ2-5; 12 bases align to TRBD1. This TCR was recovered from a woman between 18 and 29 years old in good health and CMV-seronegative. The CDR3 DNA reads TGTGCCATCAGTGGGGGGACCGGGACAGGGGGCTTTAACCAAGAGACCCAGTACTTC. Its protein product is CAISGGTGTGGFNQETQYF.